The rows below give T cell receptor beta chains drawn from one sample of a study of OX40 agonist ivuxolimab in advanced cancers. Profiling relied on immunoSEQ multiplex PCR, and the TCRdb table lists in-frame clones only, not all of them. The table has tens of thousands of clones, around 81% seen once. The sequences come from CD4+ or CD8+ T cells sorted from blood, collected in a trial of the OX40 agonist ivuxolimab. These receptors were taken from an adult with an advanced solid tumor such as melanoma, head and neck, liver or kidney cancer. CDR3s include the opening cysteine and the closing phenylalanine or tryptophan. The order of the fields is CDR3 DNA, CDR3 protein, V gene, D gene, clone size, J gene. The D gene is left open where the match is weak. Part of the rows lack a size; the others show once, few, many or a class for expanded clones.

TGTGCCAGCGGCTATGGCAACACTGAAGCTTTCTTT | CASGYGNTEAFF | TRBV5-8 | NA | NA | TRBJ1-1
TGTGCCAGCAGCTTAGTAGCTGGGCAGGGTTACGAGCAGTACTTC | CASSLVAGQGYEQYF | TRBV7-8 | NA | NA | TRBJ2-7
TGTGCCACCTCGAACACCGGGGAGCTGTTTTTT | CATSNTGELFF | TRBV28 | NA | NA | TRBJ2-2
TGTGCCTGGAGTGACCAGGGGACGTACAATGAGCAGTTCTTC | CAWSDQGTYNEQFF | TRBV30 | NA | few | TRBJ2-1
TGTGCCAGCAGCAAAAGATGCAGGGACACTGAAGCTTTCTTT | CASSKRCRDTEAFF | TRBV21-1 | NA | NA | TRBJ1-1
TGTGCCAGCAGTGAGTTCTATAATTCACCCCTCCACTTT | CASSEFYNSPLHF | TRBV27 | NA | NA | TRBJ1-6
TGTGCCAGCACGTCCACCGCCTACGAGCAGTACTTC | CASTSTAYEQYF | TRBV28 | NA | few | TRBJ2-7
TGTGCCAGCAGCCCCGACGGCACAGATACGCAGTATTTT | CASSPDGTDTQYF | TRBV13 | NA | NA | TRBJ2-3
TGTGCCAGCAGCCAAGGGATCGAGCAGTACTTC | CASSQGIEQYF | TRBV4-2 | NA | NA | TRBJ2-7
TGTGCCAGCAGTCTCCCGACAGAGTTGGGCGAGCAGTACTTC | CASSLPTELGEQYF | TRBV28 | NA | NA | TRBJ2-7
TGTGCCAGCAGTGAATCCGGGGGGACCTACGAGCAGTACTTC | CASSESGGTYEQYF | TRBV25-1 | TRBD2 | NA | TRBJ2-7
TGTGCCAGCAGTTACACAGGGGTGGGGGAGCAGTACTTC | CASSYTGVGEQYF | TRBV27 | TRBD1 | few | TRBJ2-7
TGTGCCAGCAGCCCCGGACACAATGAAGCTTTCTTT | CASSPGHNEAFF | TRBV14 | NA | NA | TRBJ1-1
TGTGCCAGCAGTTCTTTCGGGGGTAGCGACGAGCAGTACTTC | CASSSFGGSDEQYF | TRBV27 | NA | few | TRBJ2-7
TGTGCCAGCAGCTTAAGGGACGGGCCCTCCTACGAGCAGTACTTC | CASSLRDGPSYEQYF | TRBV11-2 | NA | NA | TRBJ2-7
TGTGCCAGCAGCGTAGAGGGCGGGGGGCCCTACAATGAGCAGTTCTTC | CASSVEGGGPYNEQFF | TRBV9 | TRBD2 | NA | TRBJ2-1
TGTGCCAGCAGCTTAGGGCCCCGGGCAGAATTCGACGAGCAGTACTTC | CASSLGPRAEFDEQYF | TRBV11-2 | NA | NA | TRBJ2-7
TGTGCCAGCGAGTCCGGGACGACCGCCTCCTACAATGAGCAGTTCTTC | CASESGTTASYNEQFF | TRBV7-9 | NA | NA | TRBJ2-1
TGTGCCAGCAGTTACTCGAATCTAGCGGCCTCCGAGCAGTACTTC | CASSYSNLAASEQYF | TRBV6-5 | TRBD2 | NA | TRBJ2-7
TGTGCCAGCAGTTTTTTCGATGAGCAGTTCTTC | CASSFFDEQFF | TRBV27 | NA | NA | TRBJ2-1
TGTGCCAGCAGTTTAGGGATCGTTTTGGGCACCGGGGAGCTGTTTTTT | CASSLGIVLGTGELFF | TRBV28 | NA | large | TRBJ2-2
TGTGCCTCAAAAGCCCTGAACACTGAAGCTTTCTTT | CASKALNTEAFF | TRBV30 | NA | NA | TRBJ1-1
TGTGCCAGCAGCTTAGTAGGGGAGGAGACCCAGTACTTC | CASSLVGEETQYF | TRBV13 | NA | NA | TRBJ2-5
TGTGCCAGCAGCCCGGGGCCCGAAGCTTTCTTT | CASSPGPEAFF | TRBV7-6 | NA | NA | TRBJ1-1
TGTGCCAGCAGTGGTAGGCAGGACACTGAAGCTTTCTTT | CASSGRQDTEAFF | TRBV2 | NA | NA | TRBJ1-1
TGTGCCAGCGGAGGGCCATACGAGCAGTACTTC | CASGGPYEQYF | TRBV6-1 | NA | NA | TRBJ2-7
TGTGCCAGTAGTATTGAGATTACGGCTCCTGGCTACACCTTC | CASSIEITAPGYTF | TRBV19 | NA | NA | TRBJ1-2
TGCGCCAGCAGTGAGTCGGCAGGGGGGGATGGCTACACCTTC | CASSESAGGDGYTF | TRBV10-1 | TRBD1 | NA | TRBJ1-2
TGTGCCAGCAGTCCCCTGGGCGGTGAGCAGTTCTTC | CASSPLGGEQFF | TRBV27 | NA | NA | TRBJ2-1
TGTGCCTTTCTCTCCAAACGTAGGGGCCTCGGTGACATGAACACTGAAGCTTTCTTT | CAFLSKRRGLGDMNTEAFF | TRBV30 | NA | NA | TRBJ1-1
TGTGCCAGCACCCAGGGGGGGCTGAACACTGAAGCTTTCTTT | CASTQGGLNTEAFF | TRBV9 | TRBD1 | NA | TRBJ1-1
TGTGCCAGTAGTATCGTTGGGACGAACACCGGGGAGCTGTTTTTT | CASSIVGTNTGELFF | TRBV19 | NA | NA | TRBJ2-2
TGCAGCGTTGAAGGCTGGAGGGGGCGATCCTACAATGAGCAGTTCTTC | CSVEGWRGRSYNEQFF | TRBV29-1 | NA | NA | TRBJ2-1
TGTGCCAGCAGCTTAGATTTTTACAATGAGCAGTTCTTC | CASSLDFYNEQFF | TRBV11-1 | NA | NA | TRBJ2-1
TGCGCCAGCAGCCAAGCTAGCGGGGGGCCTACCTATGAGCAGTTCTTC | CASSQASGGPTYEQFF | TRBV4-1 | TRBD2 | NA | TRBJ2-1
TGCGCCAGCAGCAGCGGCCTAGACAATGAGCAGTTCTTC | CASSSGLDNEQFF | TRBV10-1 | NA | NA | TRBJ2-1
TGTGCCAGCAGCTTAAATGAGTACAATGAGCAGTTCTTC | CASSLNEYNEQFF | TRBV7-2 | NA | NA | TRBJ2-1
TGCGCCAGCAGCCAGGGGACAGGGGGAGTCTATGGTTACACCTTC | CASSQGTGGVYGYTF | TRBV4-3 | TRBD1 | NA | TRBJ1-2
TGTGCCAGCAGCGACCCGGCAAGTTACCAAGAGACCCAGTACTTC | CASSDPASYQETQYF | TRBV5-4 | NA | NA | TRBJ2-5
TGCAGCGTCCCCGGACTAGCGTCATACAATGAGCAGTTCTTC | CSVPGLASYNEQFF | TRBV29-1 | TRBD2 | few | TRBJ2-1
TGCGCCAGCACCACCGGGACAGGGGGCAGGGAGCAGTTCTTC | CASTTGTGGREQFF | TRBV5-1 | TRBD1 | NA | TRBJ2-1
TGTGCCAGTAGTATCGGGGGGACGAACACTGAAGCTTTCTTT | CASSIGGTNTEAFF | TRBV19 | NA | NA | TRBJ1-1
TGTGCCAGTTCCTTAGTAGCGGGGGGGCCGCGTGAGCAGTTCTTC | CASSLVAGGPREQFF | TRBV27 | TRBD2 | NA | TRBJ2-1
TGTGCCAGCAGCTTCTCGGGACAGGGTGAAGATACGCAGTATTTT | CASSFSGQGEDTQYF | TRBV5-4 | TRBD1 | once | TRBJ2-3
TGTGCCAGCAGTCGACAGGGGCGGAGAGATGGCTACACCTTC | CASSRQGRRDGYTF | TRBV9 | TRBD1 | NA | TRBJ1-2
TGTGCCAGCAGTTTGGGACCTCCCTACGAGCAGTACTTC | CASSLGPPYEQYF | TRBV28 | NA | NA | TRBJ2-7
TGTGCCAGCAGTTACTCGCGGACAGGGGGTTACATGAACACTGAAGCTTTCTTT | CASSYSRTGGYMNTEAFF | TRBV27 | TRBD1 | NA | TRBJ1-1
TGTGCCAGCAGCTTGGGAGGGTACGAGCAGTACTTC | CASSLGGYEQYF | TRBV5-6 | NA | NA | TRBJ2-7
TGTGCCAGCAGCTTAATGGTCTCTCCCGAGCAGTACTTC | CASSLMVSPEQYF | TRBV7-2 | NA | NA | TRBJ2-7
TGTGCCAGTAGTCCGAGGGGACTAGCGGGAGGATACAATGAGCAGTTCTTC | CASSPRGLAGGYNEQFF | TRBV19 | TRBD2 | few | TRBJ2-1
TGCGCCAGCAGTTCGACAGGGGGATGGACTGAAGCTTTCTTT | CASSSTGGWTEAFF | TRBV4-1 | TRBD1 | NA | TRBJ1-1
TGTGCCAGCAGTTTATCGGTGGCGAATGAGCAGTTCTTC | CASSLSVANEQFF | TRBV27 | NA | NA | TRBJ2-1
TGTGCCAGCAGTTGGACTAGCGGGAGCCGGAACACCGGGGAGCTGTTTTTT | CASSWTSGSRNTGELFF | TRBV28 | TRBD2 | NA | TRBJ2-2
TGTGCCACTGGTCGGGGAAACCAGCCCCAGCATTTT | CATGRGNQPQHF | TRBV19 | NA | NA | TRBJ1-5
TGCGCCAGCAGCCTAAACAGGGGCGCGGACTATGGCTACACCTTC | CASSLNRGADYGYTF | TRBV4-1 | TRBD1 | NA | TRBJ1-2